What follows is one T cell receptor (beta chain) and its context. What it binds is unknown. The sample is drawn from a study of T cell responses to AZD1222 COVID-19 vaccine. Study-wide results and limits: Spike regions recognized by vaccine-associated CD4 TCRs spanned the protein, led by 160-218 and 743-854. The peak T cell response came first, and repertoires were sampled only after it. Baseline testing showed seropositivity in only five to seven AZD1222 recipients.

The study pooled second doses at about 4 or about 12 weeks. Germline CDR1 MDHEN, CDR2 SYDVKM. The CDR3 extends over 14 amino acids. J gave up 0 bases and V 6 bases, and 3 bases lay outside the gene matches. Here immunoSEQ multiplex PCR was the method, and the copy in TCRdb shows in-frame clones only, minus some. This sample carries roughly 100,000 clones, around nine tenths of them seen once, and the ten largest clones take 15% to 20%. This chain links TRBV28 with TRBJ1-1, with 8 bases identical to TRBD1. This TCR derives from an adult who received the AZD1222 COVID-19 vaccine. The sample was peripheral blood, taken 28 days after the second AZD1222 dose. CDR3 DNA sequence: TGTGCCAGCAGGACGACAGGGGTGAACACTGAAGCTTTCTTT. Protein product: CASRTTGVNTEAFF.